A single T cell receptor beta chain is shown here with its context. Clones were sequenced by immunoSEQ multiplex PCR, and TCRdb holds only the in-frame ones, with some missing. The data hold around 55,000 clones, with 88% observed a single time. V shed 5 bases, J shed 0 bases, and the junction held 10 bases outside the gene matches. The CDR3 spans 17 residues. CDR1 is MDHEN and CDR2 is SYDVKM in the germline V gene. This record comes from a study of control samples from healthy donors and cancer patients. The material sequenced was blood. The clonotype comes from a man over 45 in good health. This rearrangement joins TRBV28 to TRBJ1-3, with TRBD1 identical over 7 bases. The CDR3 bases are TGTGCCAGCAGTCCAAGGACAGGCACCATCTCTGGAAACACCATATATTTT. Translated, it gives CASSPRTGTISGNTIYF.